This paragraph covers one TCR beta chain sequence. The source of the sample is a study of graft-versus-host responses after intestinal transplantation. Across the study: Every recipient had anti-thymocyte globulin induction and around 3 years of tacrolimus plus steroids.

Some clones are missing from TCRdb's copy, which holds only in-frame ones; the method was immunoSEQ multiplex PCR. The profile covers 20,000 to 30,000 clones, with over 80% appearing a single time and 1% to 1.3% taken by the ten largest. J lost 8 bases, V lost 3 bases, and 16 bases had no gene match. CDR3 length equals 19 residues. CDR1 SGHDT and CDR2 YYEEEE come from the germline V gene. The TCR comes from a human patient who received an intestinal transplant, so some T cells may come from the graft donor. The genes are TRBV5-6 and TRBJ2-3; the match to TRBD2 covers 15 bases. This sample comprised PBMCs, obtained approximately 28 days after intestinal transplant. CDR3 sequence (DNA): TGTGCCAGCAGCTGGGCGGGACTAGCGGGAGGATTGGTAAAGGGTACGCAGTATTTT. This sequence encodes CASSWAGLAGGLVKGTQYF.